A single sample is the source of the 7 T cell receptor beta chains below, sequenced in a study of shared clonotypes between healthy human individuals. Here immunoSEQ multiplex PCR was the method, and the copy in TCRdb shows in-frame clones only, minus some. This table holds approximately 1.5 million clones, 95% to 99% found once. Source material: naive CD4+ T cells sorted from blood. The subset was: CD45RA+ positively selected. These receptors all come from a man aged 25 to 40 in good health.

Only one count was recorded for this clone. The chain joins TRBV29-1 to TRBJ2-1; 7 positions match TRBD1. The germline V gene has CDR1 SQVTM and CDR2 ANQGSEA. The J segment lost 3 bases and the V segment lost 5 bases, leaving 4 bases of the junction unmatched. This CDR3 has 13 residues. The CDR3: CSVRQGGYNEQFF. The DNA for the CDR3 is TGCAGCGTTAGACAGGGCGGCTACAATGAGCAGTTCTTC.

This rearrangement joins TRBV4-1 to TRBJ2-1, with 8 bases fitting TRBD2. The germline V gene has CDR1 MGHRA and CDR2 YSYEKL. V lost 1 base and J lost 12; bases outside the gene matches: 8. The CDR3 spans 14 residues. For the CDR3, the DNA is TGCGCCAGCAGCCAAGCGGTAGCGGGACTGTCGCAGTTCTTC. It codes for CASSQAVAGLSQFF.

The V and J genes are TRBV9 and TRBJ2-1; D is uncertain. Germline loops: CDR1 SGDLS, CDR2 YYNGEE. The CDR3 is made up of 15 amino acids. V lost 3 bases and J 5 bases, leaving 15 bases between the germline ends. The CDR3 protein is CASSAGPDADNEQFF. In nucleotides, the CDR3 is TGTGCCAGCAGCGCCGGGCCTGACGCTGACAATGAGCAGTTCTTC.

This sequence joins TRBV28 and TRBJ2-7; no reliable D call. This CDR3 region has 17 residues. Trimming removed 3 bases from V and 3 bases from J, with 21 bases in between. Germline CDR1 reads MDHEN; CDR2 reads SYDVKM. CDR3 in amino acids: CASSFGFSNPVGYEQYF. The CDR3 coding sequence is TGTGCCAGCAGTTTTGGGTTCTCTAACCCGGTGGGCTACGAGCAGTACTTC.

This clone was seen only once. The chain has TRBV9 and TRBJ2-7; no clear D. CDR1 and CDR2 from the germline V gene are SGDLS and YYNGEE. CDR3 length: 16 residues. V shed 4 bases and J shed 3 bases, with 20 bases lying between them. The DNA of the CDR3 is TGTGCCAGCAGCCCCCGAGCTTACCCCCTCTACTACGAGCAGTACTTC. This sequence encodes CASSPRAYPLYYEQYF.

The chain joins TRBV27 to TRBJ2-3, with TRBD2 matching 7 bases. Per germline, CDR1 MNHEY and CDR2 SMNVEV (reference sequence). This CDR3 is built from 18 residues. The trim removed 2 bases at V and 4 bases at J, leaving 15 bases unmatched. CDR3 in amino acids: CASSLRSGKDPTADTQYF. CDR3 coding DNA: TGTGCCAGCAGTTTACGGAGCGGGAAGGATCCCACCGCAGATACGCAGTATTTT.

The chain links TRBV5-1 to TRBJ1-2; D might be TRBD1 (5 bases). Trimming shortened V by 1 base and J by 5 bases, and 15 bases separated the two germline ends. The CDR3 contains 15 residues. Germline V gives CDR1 SGHRS, CDR2 YFSETQ. In DNA, the CDR3 is TGCGCCAGCAGCTTGACACCCGGGACTGAGTATGGCTACACCTTC. This codes for CASSLTPGTEYGYTF.